Listed here are 25 T cell receptor beta chains from one sample, sequenced in a study of blood T cell repertoires in COVID-19. Profiling relied on immunoSEQ multiplex PCR, and the TCRdb table lists in-frame clones only, not all of them. The table lists roughly 80,000 clones, about 91% of them singletons. Sequenced: peripheral blood. These receptor sequences come from a woman older than 75 with acute or convalescent COVID-19.

This chain connects TRBV18 to TRBJ2-1; 8 nucleotides agree with TRBD1. Germline trimming cut 4 bases from V and 7 bases from J; bases unmatched to any gene: 9. This CDR3 contains 15 residues. Germline lookup yields CDR1 KGHSH and CDR2 LQKENI. In DNA form, the CDR3 reads TGTGCCAGCTCACTCAACCGACAGGGGAGAAATGAGCAGTTCTTC. It encodes CASSLNRQGRNEQFF.

The chain combines TRBV2 with TRBJ2-3; TRBD2 matches 7 bases. Germline CDR1 SNHLY, CDR2 FYNNEI. J was trimmed by 2 bases and V by 5 bases; bases with no gene match: 10. The CDR3 covers 16 residues. CDR3 DNA sequence: TGTGCCAGCAGTTCTACAGCGGGGAGGAACACAGATACGCAGTATTTT. This codes for CASSSTAGRNTDTQYF. The variable domain in full, with the rest retrieved from reference TRBV2 and TRBJ2-3, is EPEVTQTPSHQVTQMGQEVILRCVPISNHLYFYWYRQILGQKVEFLVSFYNNEISEKSEIFDDQFSVERPDGSNFTLKIRSTKLEDSAMYFCASSSTAGRNTDTQYFGPGTRLTVL.

The chain carries TRBV6-5 and TRBJ2-2; TRBD2 matches at 7 bases. In germline, CDR1 is MNHEY, CDR2 SVGAGI. Trimming at V came to 6 bases and at J to 3 bases, leaving 4 bases not matched to a gene. This CDR3 contains 14 residues. Written as DNA, the CDR3 is TGTGCCAGCAGGGGCGGGAGAGACACCGGGGAGCTGTTTTTT. Translating gives CASRGGRDTGELFF.

The rearrangement uses TRBV29-1 and TRBJ2-3; 10 bases are a match to TRBD2. The V segment lost 7 bases and the J segment 0 bases; nucleotides outside the gene matches: 7. This CDR3 has 15 residues. CDR1 SQVTM and CDR2 ANQGSEA come from the germline V gene. In DNA, the CDR3 is TGCAGCGCACCACTAGCGGGGACTAGCACAGATACGCAGTATTTT. Translating gives CSAPLAGTSTDTQYF.

This sequence joins TRBV7-3 and TRBJ2-1; TRBD1 aligns across 9 bases. The germline CDR1 and CDR2 sequences are SGHTA and FQGTGA. This CDR3 comprises 16 residues. V lost 5 bases and J lost 6; bases outside the gene matches: 11. CDR3 sequence: CASSRSWDREINEQFF. The CDR3 bases are TGTGCCAGCAGCCGGAGCTGGGACAGGGAAATCAATGAGCAGTTCTTC.

The J gene is TRBJ2-1, the V gene TRBV19; 9 nucleotides agree with TRBD1. The CDR3 runs to 15 residues. The junction had 13 bases not matched to a gene; V was cut back by 9 bases and J by 7 bases. CDR1 is LNHDA and CDR2 is SQIVND in the germline V gene (reference sequence). CDR3 in amino acids: CARRTAGQGRNEQFF. The CDR3 bases are TGTGCCAGGAGAACTGCGGGACAGGGAAGGAATGAGCAGTTCTTC.

This sequence joins TRBV9 and TRBJ2-7; a possible D gene is TRBD2 (6 bases). Germline values: CDR1 SGDLS, CDR2 YYNGEE. The CDR3 consists of 13 residues. With 3 bases removed from V and 2 bases from J, the gap between germline ends came to 9 bases. CDR3 protein: CASSAGDPYEQYF. The CDR3 DNA follows: TGTGCCAGCAGCGCGGGGGACCCCTACGAGCAGTACTTC.

The J gene is TRBJ2-1, the V gene TRBV19, with TRBD2 identical over 14 bases. The V and J ends lost 8 bases and 5 bases, in that order; junction bases with no gene match: 14. The CDR3 is 18 amino acids. Germline CDR1 and CDR2: LNHDA and SQIVND (reference sequence). DNA for the CDR3: TGTGCCAGTTTCTCCGGGCTCGGGACTAGCGGGGGCAACAATGAGCAGTTCTTC. The encoded protein is CASFSGLGTSGGNNEQFF.

The genes are TRBV9 and TRBJ1-1; weak D call: TRBD1 (5 bases). Trimming took 0 bases from V and 0 from J, leaving 9 bases between them. The CDR3 has 15 amino acids. Germline CDR1 is SGDLS and CDR2 is YYNGEE. CDR3 amino acids: CASSVVGHLNTEAFF. The CDR3, as DNA: TGTGCCAGCAGCGTAGTAGGACACTTGAACACTGAAGCTTTCTTT.

This chain connects TRBV18 to TRBJ1-2; 7 nucleotides agree with TRBD1. Germline CDR1 reads KGHSH; CDR2 reads LQKENI. CDR3 length: 14 amino acids. V lost 3 bases to trimming and J lost 3 bases; unmatched junction nucleotides: 4. CDR3 coding DNA: TGTGCCAGCTCACCGACAGGGTTGGACTATGGCTACACCTTC. It yields the protein CASSPTGLDYGYTF.

The J gene is TRBJ1-2, the V gene TRBV6-5; TRBD1 matches 10 bases. Germline V lookup: CDR1 MNHEY, CDR2 SVGAGI. The CDR3 runs to 15 residues. J lost 4 bases, V lost 11 bases, and 13 bases had no gene match. This CDR3 reads CAGTGRQGAIYGYTF. The CDR3 bases are TGTGCCGGGACAGGAAGACAGGGGGCAATCTATGGCTACACCTTC.

The chain's CDR3 is CASSRQGLRFNQPQHF. The CDR3 nucleotides are TGTGCCAGTAGTCGGCAGGGGCTAAGATTCAATCAGCCCCAGCATTTT. The chain combines TRBV19 with TRBJ1-5; D may be TRBD1 (6 bases). Germline CDR1 is LNHDA and CDR2 is SQIVND (reference sequence). V lost 5 bases, J lost 3 bases, and 17 bases lay in between. CDR3 length equals 16 residues.

The genes are TRBV7-2 and TRBJ2-7; tentatively, D is TRBD1 (6 bases). V was clipped by 4 bases and J by 2 bases, with 18 bases between them. Germline CDR1 reads SGHTA; CDR2 reads FQGNSA. The CDR3 length is 16 residues. CDR3 sequence: CASSSPRQGRTYEQYF. CDR3 bases: TGTGCCAGCAGCTCCCCTCGGCAGGGGCGTACCTACGAGCAGTACTTC.

The J gene is TRBJ1-5, the V gene TRBV21-1. TRBV21-1 corresponds to a pseudogene. The CDR3 length is 19 residues. In DNA, the CDR3 is TGTGCCAGCAGCACTGGTGCCGAGCGCCTGGTCTATAGCAATCAGCCCCAGCATTTT. Amino acid sequence: CASSTGAERLVYSNQPQHF.

The chain employs TRBV5-1 and TRBJ2-5, with D possibly being TRBD1 (6 bases). Looked up from germline, CDR1 is SGHRS and CDR2 is YFSETQ. This CDR3 has 15 amino acids. Trimming pared 4 bases from V and 0 bases from J, leaving 13 bases between. Here the CDR3 DNA reads TGCGCCAGCAGCGGTGGACAGCGATACCAAGAGACCCAGTACTTC. This gives the protein CASSGGQRYQETQYF. The complete variable domain, with remaining parts taken from reference TRBV5-1 and TRBJ2-5, reads KAGVTQTPRYLIKTRGQQVTLSCSPISGHRSVSWYQQTPGQGLQFLFEYFSETQRNKGNFPGRFSGRQFSNSRSEMNVSTLELGDSALYLCASSGGQRYQETQYFGPGTRLLVL.

This clone showed up just a few times. The V gene is TRBV30, the J gene TRBJ2-2; a possible D gene is TRBD2 (5 bases). CDR1 GTSNPN and CDR2 SVGIG come from the germline V gene (reference sequence). The CDR3 is 16 amino acids. The V and J ends lost 0 bases and 4 bases respectively, with 15 bases between them. The CDR3 nucleotides are TGTGCCTGGAGTGTACAAAGAGGGCTTTCCACCGGGGAGCTGTTTTTT. Translation gives CAWSVQRGLSTGELFF.

The V and J genes are TRBV2 and TRBJ1-5; TRBD1 agrees at 9 bases. CDR3 length equals 15 residues. Germline values: CDR1 SNHLY, CDR2 FYNNEI. Unmatched junction bases numbered 5, after V lost 4 bases and J lost 4 bases. The CDR3 bases are TGTGCCAGCAGTGGGGAACAGGGGGCGAATCAGCCCCAGCATTTT. Protein sequence: CASSGEQGANQPQHF.

The rearrangement joins TRBV7-9 to TRBJ2-1, with 8 bases that match TRBD2. This CDR3 spans 16 amino acids. Germline CDR1 reads SEHNR; CDR2 reads FQNEAQ (reference sequence). Trimming took 1 base from V and 8 from J; bases not matched to a gene: 10. The CDR3 nucleotides are TGTGCCAGCAGCTTAGTTCTTAGCGGGATTTACCATGAGCAGTTCTTC. Translating gives CASSLVLSGIYHEQFF.

The rearrangement joins TRBV7-2 to TRBJ2-7, with D possibly being TRBD2 (6 bases). The germline gives CDR1 SGHTA, CDR2 FQGNSA. Trimming stripped 5 bases from V and 2 bases from J, with 22 bases between. The CDR3 length is 17 residues. The CDR3 here is CASSPRRIGSITYEQYF. CDR3 in DNA: TGTGCCAGCAGCCCCCGAAGGATCGGGAGTATTACCTACGAGCAGTACTTC.

J is TRBJ2-7 and V is TRBV6-5; 8 nucleotides align to TRBD2. The CDR3 extends over 15 amino acids. Germline CDR1 reads MNHEY; CDR2 reads SVGAGI. V lost 1 base to trimming and J lost 5 bases; unmatched junction nucleotides: 7. CDR3 DNA sequence: TGTGCCAGCAGTTACTTGAGCGGGGGAAGGAACGAGCAGTACTTC. It encodes CASSYLSGGRNEQYF.

The chain joins TRBV10-3 to TRBJ1-1, with unresolved D. Per the germline V gene, CDR1 is ENHRY and CDR2 is SYGVKD. V gave up 3 bases and J gave up 1 base, with 18 bases separating them. CDR3 length: 17 amino acids. CDR3 sequence reads: CAISDSPGLSPNTEAFF. The CDR3, as DNA: TGTGCCATCAGTGATTCTCCAGGTTTAAGCCCGAACACTGAAGCTTTCTTT.

The chain recombines TRBV6-2 or TRBV6-3 with TRBJ1-3; D unclear. V gave up 2 bases and J gave up 0 bases, with 14 bases separating them. Germline assignment: CDR1 MNHEY and CDR2 SVGEGT. The CDR3 covers 17 residues. The DNA for the CDR3 is TGTGCCAGCAGTTACATTCGGGTTCGGGACTCTGGAAACACCATATATTTT. This sequence encodes CASSYIRVRDSGNTIYF.

Remarks on this clone: The germline gene is not matched at one end of the junction; a read error may be the cause. The chain combines TRBV6-1 with TRBJ1-5; 9 bases agree with TRBD1. The length of the CDR3 is 16 residues. CDR1 and CDR2 (germline): MNHNS, SASEGT. The CDR3 spells CASTEELGTGSQPQHF. The CDR3 DNA reads TGTGCCAGCACTGAAGAACTCGGGACAGGGAGTCAGCCCCAGCATTTT.

V is TRBV7-2 and J is TRBJ1-2; D not resolved. V was trimmed by 5 bases and J by 6 bases, leaving 19 bases between them. The CDR3 covers 15 residues. Germline-derived CDR1 and CDR2 are SGHTA and FQGNSA. The CDR3, as DNA: TGTGCCAGCAGCCCCCGATATGGCCTTAAAAATGGCTACACCTTC. Translating it yields CASSPRYGLKNGYTF.

The chain carries TRBV3-1 (or the pseudogene TRBV3-2) and TRBJ1-5, with D unclear. Per germline, CDR1 LGHDT and CDR2 YNNKEL (reference sequence). The ends were cut back, 4 bases at V and 4 bases at J, with 5 bases in the middle. This CDR3 is built from 12 residues. DNA of the CDR3: TGTGCCAGCAGCCCAGGTAATCAGCCCCAGCATTTT. It specifies CASSPGNQPQHF.